The 13 T cell receptor beta chains in this list originate from one sample, sequenced in a study of control samples from healthy donors and cancer patients. TCRdb's table, derived via immunoSEQ multiplex PCR, lists solely in-frame clones and lacks some. The data show some 140,000 clones, 75% to 90% seen once. The sequencing sample was made of blood. The source of these receptors is a woman aged 30 to 39 in good health.

The rearrangement links TRBV5-1 to TRBJ1-6, with a possible D match to TRBD1 (5 bases). This CDR3 comprises 16 residues. CDR1 is SGHRS and CDR2 is YFSETQ in the germline V gene. Trimming took off 0 bases at V and 5 bases at J, with 12 bases between the two ends. CDR3 DNA sequence: TGCGCCAGCAGCTTGGCATCAGGGAGGAATAATTCACCCCTCCACTTT. It codes for CASSLASGRNNSPLHF.

The V gene is TRBV9, the J gene TRBJ2-3; D is ambiguous. Per the germline V gene, CDR1 is SGDLS and CDR2 is YYNGEE. V lost 1 base and J 0 bases, leaving 6 bases between the germline ends. The CDR3 extends over 14 amino acids. The CDR3 sequence: CASSVTPSTDTQYF. The CDR3, as DNA: TGTGCCAGCAGCGTAACGCCTAGCACAGATACGCAGTATTTT.

The V call is TRBV7-2, the J call TRBJ2-3, with 7 bases identical to TRBD2. Germline loops: CDR1 SGHTA, CDR2 FQGNSA. V lost 6 bases, J lost 1 base, and 10 bases stayed unmatched. This CDR3 has 16 residues. CDR3 protein: CASRLNSRGGTDTQYF. DNA of the CDR3: TGTGCCAGCAGGTTAAATAGCCGGGGGGGCACAGATACGCAGTATTTT.

The sample holds one count of this clone. The genes are TRBV18 and TRBJ2-3; D may be TRBD2 (6 bases). The CDR3 loop spans 14 amino acids. In germline, CDR1 is KGHSH, CDR2 LQKENI. V dropped 0 bases and J dropped 4 bases, with 8 bases sitting between them. The CDR3 sequence: CASSPPSGADTQYF. CDR3 nucleotides: TGTGCCAGCTCACCACCTTCGGGGGCAGATACGCAGTATTTT.

The chain uses TRBV30 and TRBJ2-1; unclear D gene. Germline V gives CDR1 GTSNPN, CDR2 SVGIG (reference sequence). This CDR3 is built from 17 residues. V lost 0 bases, J lost 6 bases, and 21 bases lay in between. The CDR3 protein is CAWSVYGVGLGFNEQFF. Here the CDR3 DNA reads TGTGCCTGGAGTGTATATGGGGTGGGCCTAGGGTTCAATGAGCAGTTCTTC.

The CDR3 protein is CASSPAAHSYEQYF. CDR3 in DNA: TGCGCCAGCAGCCCGGCGGCCCACTCCTACGAGCAGTACTTC. The chain links TRBV5-1 to TRBJ2-7, with D unclear. The V gene lost 4 bases and the J gene lost 0 bases, with 11 bases spanning the gap. From germline, CDR1 is SGHRS and CDR2 YFSETQ. The CDR3 consists of 14 residues.

The chain employs TRBV5-1 and TRBJ2-1; D not resolved. This CDR3 is 14 amino acids long. Germline V lookup: CDR1 SGHRS, CDR2 YFSETQ. Trimming took off 2 bases at V and 1 base at J, with 7 bases between the two ends. Written as DNA, the CDR3 is TGCGCCAGCAGCTTAGCGCCTTCCTACAATGAGCAGTTCTTC. This codes for CASSLAPSYNEQFF.

The gene calls are TRBV5-1 and TRBJ2-2, with 10 bases identical to TRBD1. The germline CDR1 and CDR2 sequences are SGHRS and YFSETQ. V trimming: 4 bases; J trimming: 7 bases; junction bases outside the gene matches: 4. This CDR3 has 14 residues. This CDR3 reads CASSPGQGNGELFF. The DNA of the CDR3 is TGCGCCAGCAGCCCGGGACAGGGGAACGGGGAGCTGTTTTTT.

The chain joins TRBV23-1 to TRBJ2-1; the D call may be TRBD1 or TRBD2 (6 bases each). Being an ORF, TRBV23-1 has a function that is uncertain. This CDR3 has 17 amino acids. V gave up 4 bases and J gave up 5 bases, with 21 bases separating them. In nucleotides, the CDR3 is TGCGCCAGCAGTCCCCCGGCGGGGTACAGGGACCACAATGAGCAGTTCTTC. Its protein is CASSPPAGYRDHNEQFF.

The V gene is TRBV6-5, the J gene TRBJ2-7, with 10 nucleotides matching TRBD2. Losses at the gene ends were 5 bases for V and 7 bases for J; bases not matched to a gene: 8. Germline CDR1 is MNHEY and CDR2 is SVGAGI. This CDR3 contains 14 residues. In DNA, the CDR3 is TGTGCCAGCAGTCCCTTGGGACTAGCGTCTGAGCAGTACTTC. This gives the protein CASSPLGLASEQYF.

The V gene is TRBV5-1, the J gene TRBJ2-5; D call uncertain. CDR1 is SGHRS, CDR2 YFSETQ, per germline. The CDR3 has 14 amino acids. Trimming pared 1 base from V and 2 bases from J, leaving 9 bases between. The CDR3 is CASSLLQAQETQYF. The DNA for the CDR3 is TGCGCCAGCAGCTTGCTGCAGGCTCAAGAGACCCAGTACTTC. Drawing the rest from reference TRBV5-1 and TRBJ2-5, the complete variable domain is KAGVTQTPRYLIKTRGQQVTLSCSPISGHRSVSWYQQTPGQGLQFLFEYFSETQRNKGNFPGRFSGRQFSNSRSEMNVSTLELGDSALYLCASSLLQAQETQYFGPGTRLLVL.

The chain has TRBV15 and TRBJ2-7, with D perhaps matching TRBD1 or TRBD2 (5 bases each). Trimming pared 1 base from V and 1 base from J, leaving 14 bases between. CDR3 size: 16 residues. Germline values: CDR1 LNHNV, CDR2 YYDKDF (reference sequence). The CDR3 DNA is TGTGCCACCAGCAGAGGTCGCAGGGACGGGTCCTACGAGCAGTACTTC. It is translated as CATSRGRRDGSYEQYF.

The V gene is TRBV7-2, the J gene TRBJ2-1; 9 bases line up with TRBD2. V gave up 5 bases and J gave up 7 bases; unmatched junction bases: 9. The CDR3 totals 15 residues. In germline, CDR1 is SGHTA, CDR2 FQGNSA. CDR3: CASSVSSGSVNEQFF. CDR3 in DNA: TGTGCCAGCAGCGTTAGTAGCGGGAGTGTAAATGAGCAGTTCTTC.